These 5 T cell receptor beta chains were sequenced from one sample in a study of blood T cells in healthy people across ages. The second PCR ran about 6 to 11 cycles with a sample-barcoded 5' primer and J-beta primers. One entry per CDR3 protein results from TCRdb running MiXCR on the 5' RACE reads. Of around 1,600,000 distinct CDR3 sequences in the sample, less than 45% were seen once. Sequenced input: blood. Receptors were obtained from a woman younger than 35 in good health.

The V call is TRBV12-3 or TRBV12-4, the J call TRBJ2-7; D perhaps matches TRBD1 (6 bases). The J call may be in error: the DNA end matches TRBJ2-5 better. CDR3 length: 17 amino acids. The CDR3 DNA is TGTGCCAGCAGGAAAGGCGCAGGACAGCGTTCTAAAGAGACCCAGTACTTC. It yields the protein CASRKGAGQRSKETQYF.

This rearrangement joins TRBV2 to TRBJ2-7; 7 bases map to TRBD1. The CDR3 extends over 17 amino acids. Germline CDR1 SNHLY, CDR2 FYNNEI. After removal of 0 bases from V and 2 bases from J, the junction contained 10 bases not matched to a gene. CDR3 nucleotide sequence: TGTGCCAGCAGTGAAGCGCTTCTGACAGGGAAAACCTACGAGCAGTACTTC. Its protein product is CASSEALLTGKTYEQYF.

With regard to this clonotype: With a much larger clone just one base away, this may be a read error. The gene calls are TRBV7-2 and TRBJ2-1, with D possibly TRBD2 on 6 matching bases. This CDR3 comprises 13 residues. V shed 1 base and J shed 13 bases, with 14 bases lying between them. From germline, CDR1 is SGHTA and CDR2 FQGNSA. This chain's CDR3 is CASSLVREETQFF. CDR3 sequence (DNA): TGTGCCAGCAGCTTAGTTAGGGAGGAGACCCAGTTCTTC. Variable domain in full (rest from reference TRBV7-2 and TRBJ2-1): GAGVSQSPSNKVTEKGKDVELRCDPISGHTALYWYRQSLGQGLEFLIYFQGNSAPDKSGLPSDRFSAERTGGSVSTLTIQRTQQEDSAVYLCASSLVREETQFFGPGTRLTVL.

This clonotype was seen more than once but under ten times. V is TRBV12-3 or TRBV12-4 and J is TRBJ1-1; D is unresolved. CDR3 length: 14 amino acids. V gave up 3 bases and J gave up 2 bases, with 10 bases separating them. As DNA, the CDR3 is TGTGCCAGCAGTTTTTCAGACTTTAACACTGAAGCTTTCTTT. Its translation: CASSFSDFNTEAFF.

This clonotype was observed a few times. The chain is built from TRBV12-3 or TRBV12-4 and TRBJ1-2; unclear D gene. V lost 7 bases and J 6 bases, leaving 15 bases between the germline ends. This CDR3 is built from 13 residues. For the CDR3, the DNA is TGTGCCAGCACCAAAAGGAATAGAAATGGCTACACCTTC. The encoded protein is CASTKRNRNGYTF.